The 16 T cell receptor beta chains below were found in one sample sequenced in a study of blood T cell repertoires in COVID-19. Method: immunoSEQ multiplex PCR; TCRdb's copy keeps in-frame clones and lacks some. This repertoire shows a few hundred thousand clones, 89% found once; its top ten account for roughly 6.7%. The sample taken for sequencing was peripheral blood. The receptors stem from a man aged 18 to 29 who had recovered from COVID-19.

The rearrangement uses TRBV7-8 and TRBJ1-1, with a possible D match to TRBD1 (5 bases). Trimming took 2 bases from V and 5 from J, leaving 12 bases between them. In germline, CDR1 is SGHVS, CDR2 FQNEAQ. The CDR3 is 14 amino acids. The DNA for the CDR3 is TGTGCCAGCAGCTTAAGTGGGAAGGGGACTGAAGCTTTCTTT. This codes for CASSLSGKGTEAFF. Looking up the rest from reference TRBV7-8 and TRBJ1-1 gives the full variable domain: GAGVSQSPRYKVAKRGQDVALRCDPISGHVSLFWYQQALGQGPEFLTYFQNEAQLDKSGLPSDRFFAERPEGSVSTLKIQRTQQEDSAVYLCASSLSGKGTEAFFGQGTRLTVV.

The J gene is TRBJ2-7, the V gene TRBV5-1; D remains unclear. The CDR3 consists of 14 residues. The germline CDR1 and CDR2 sequences are SGHRS and YFSETQ. The V end was cut by 0 bases, the J end by 3 bases, with 10 bases between. The CDR3 region has the DNA TGCGCCAGCAGCTTGGATGACAACCGCTACGAGCAGTACTTC. Its protein product is CASSLDDNRYEQYF.

The V gene is TRBV2, the J gene TRBJ2-5; 13 nucleotides agree with TRBD2. This CDR3 comprises 15 residues. CDR1 and CDR2 from the germline V gene are SNHLY and FYNNEI. After removal of 1 base from V and 12 bases from J, the junction contained 8 bases not matched to a gene. In DNA, the CDR3 is TGTGCCAGCAGTGAAGGGGCACTAGCGGGAGGGCCGGAGTACTTC. The encoded protein is CASSEGALAGGPEYF. Variable domain in full (rest from reference TRBV2 and TRBJ2-5): EPEVTQTPSHQVTQMGQEVILRCVPISNHLYFYWYRQILGQKVEFLVSFYNNEISEKSEIFDDQFSVERPDGSNFTLKIRSTKLEDSAMYFCASSEGALAGGPEYFGPGTRLLVL.

The V gene is TRBV7-2, the J gene TRBJ1-1, with 7 bases fitting TRBD1. The CDR3 extends over 15 amino acids. Germline assignment: CDR1 SGHTA and CDR2 FQGNSA. J gave up 4 bases and V 4 bases, and 9 bases lay outside the gene matches. The CDR3 DNA reads TGTGCCAGCAGCTCGACCGGGACAGAGGGCACTGAAGCTTTCTTT. Translation gives CASSSTGTEGTEAFF.

The gene calls are TRBV7-6 and TRBJ2-2, with D uncertain. Germline values: CDR1 SGHVS, CDR2 FNYEAQ. Trimming left V 1 base short and J 6 bases short, with 15 bases between. The CDR3 sequence is 16 residues long. The CDR3 loop is CASSLVISPGAGELFF. CDR3 nucleotides: TGTGCCAGCAGCTTAGTCATTAGTCCGGGTGCCGGGGAGCTGTTTTTT. Variable domain in full (rest from reference TRBV7-6 and TRBJ2-2): GAGVSQSPRYKVTKRGQDVALRCDPISGHVSLYWYRQALGQGPEFLTYFNYEAQQDKSGLPNDRFSAERPEGSISTLTIQRTEQRDSAMYRCASSLVISPGAGELFFGEGSRLTVL.

This chain joins TRBV2 and TRBJ2-5; 11 nucleotides match TRBD2. V lost 4 bases, J lost 5 bases, and 6 bases stayed unmatched. The CDR3 is made up of 15 amino acids. Germline V gene data show CDR1 as SNHLY and CDR2 as FYNNEI. Here the CDR3 reads CASSGLAGRGETQYF. The CDR3 DNA is TGTGCCAGCAGTGGACTAGCGGGGCGGGGTGAGACCCAGTACTTC.

V is TRBV3-1 (or the pseudogene TRBV3-2) and J is TRBJ2-7, with TRBD1 as a possible D gene (6 bases). Trimming left V 5 bases short and J 6 bases short, with 17 bases between. There are 14 residues in the CDR3. CDR1 and CDR2 from the germline V gene are LGHDT and YNNKEL (reference sequence). Here the CDR3 DNA reads TGTGCCAGCAGCTCCCGGACAGATATTAGCGAGCAGTACTTC. Translating it yields CASSSRTDISEQYF.

The CDR3 bases are TGTGCCAGCAGCAGTACCGGGACTGAAAACATTCAGTACTTC. It is translated as CASSSTGTENIQYF. The chain combines TRBV7-2 with TRBJ2-4; D might be TRBD2 (6 bases). In germline, CDR1 is SGHTA, CDR2 FQGNSA. Trimming left V 5 bases short and J 5 bases short, with 13 bases between. The CDR3 covers 14 residues.

This chain joins TRBV5-5 and TRBJ1-5, with TRBD1 as a possible D gene (5 bases). Trimming removed 2 bases at V and 6 bases at J, with 18 bases between. CDR1 SGHKS and CDR2 YYEKEE come from the germline V gene (reference sequence). This CDR3 comprises 16 residues. The CDR3 protein is CASSFLDPGLGQPQHF. The CDR3 nucleotides read TGTGCCAGCAGCTTCTTAGATCCAGGGCTGGGTCAGCCCCAGCATTTT.

The rearrangement joins TRBV5-4 to TRBJ1-2; perhaps TRBD1 as D (5 bases). The V gene's germline CDR1 is SGHNT and CDR2 YYREEE (reference sequence). The CDR3 consists of 14 residues. V lost 4 bases to trimming and J lost 8 bases, with 18 bases between them. The DNA for the CDR3 is TGTGCCAGCAGCACGGGACTTCAAGGGGTGGGCTACACCTTC. The encoded protein is CASSTGLQGVGYTF. The complete variable domain, with remaining parts taken from reference TRBV5-4 and TRBJ1-2, reads ETGVTQSPTHLIKTRGQQVTLRCSSQSGHNTVSWYQQALGQGPQFIFQYYREEENGRGNFPPRFSGLQFPNYSSELNVNALELDDSALYLCASSTGLQGVGYTFGSGTRLTVV.

The chain recombines TRBV2 with TRBJ2-1; the match to TRBD2 covers 9 bases. V shed 2 bases, J shed 12 bases, and the junction held 5 bases outside the gene matches. The V gene's germline CDR1 is SNHLY and CDR2 FYNNEI. The CDR3 has 13 residues. The CDR3 protein is CASSEQREARQFF. CDR3 nucleotides: TGTGCCAGCAGTGAACAGCGGGAGGCCCGGCAGTTCTTC.

This chain connects TRBV19 to TRBJ2-7; TRBD1 aligns across 8 bases. The germline V gene has CDR1 LNHDA and CDR2 SQIVND (reference sequence). The V and J ends lost 2 bases and 3 bases, in that order; junction bases with no gene match: 6. The CDR3 spans 15 residues. In DNA, the CDR3 is TGTGCCAGTAGTATATCGCAGGGGGCGAGCTACGAGCAGTACTTC. Residues: CASSISQGASYEQYF.

This clone was recorded once. The chain recombines TRBV19 with TRBJ1-5; D ambiguous. The V and J ends lost 7 bases and 6 bases respectively, with 16 bases between them. Germline V gene data show CDR1 as LNHDA and CDR2 as SQIVND (reference sequence). The CDR3 loop spans 14 amino acids. This chain's CDR3 is CASTLVEGGQPQHF. The CDR3 DNA sequence: TGTGCCAGTACCCTAGTGGAAGGAGGTCAGCCCCAGCATTTT.

This clone has a single count. This chain links TRBV6-5 with TRBJ2-1; 7 nucleotides match TRBD1. This CDR3 has 15 residues. The V gene end was trimmed by 6 bases and the J gene end by 4 bases; junction bases not matched to a gene: 9. CDR1 and CDR2 (germline): MNHEY, SVGAGI. CDR3 DNA sequence: TGTGCCAGCAGCCGCACAGGGGATCGGTACAATGAGCAGTTCTTC. Translated: CASSRTGDRYNEQFF.

There are a few counts of this clone. J is TRBJ1-5 and V is TRBV7-8; 10 nucleotides align to TRBD1. Germline V gene data show CDR1 as SGHVS and CDR2 as FQNEAQ. This CDR3 is built from 17 residues. The J segment lost 6 bases and the V segment lost 3 bases, leaving 11 bases of the junction unmatched. The CDR3 coding sequence is TGTGCCAGCAGCTTGCCCGGGACAGGGGCGTTGGGTCAGCCCCAGCATTTT. The encoded protein is CASSLPGTGALGQPQHF.

This clone was counted only a few times. The rearrangement joins TRBV6-5 to TRBJ1-6; TRBD1 is a possible D gene (5 bases). The V gene's germline CDR1 is MNHEY and CDR2 SVGAGI. Trimming left V 2 bases short and J 7 bases short, with 9 bases between. This CDR3 spans 14 amino acids. The CDR3 coding sequence is TGTGCCAGCAGTTACGGGACTGAAAATTCACCCCTCCACTTT. Encoded protein: CASSYGTENSPLHF.